These 10 T cell receptor beta chains share one sample of origin, sequenced in a study of OX40 agonist ivuxolimab in advanced cancers. Some clones are missing from TCRdb's copy, which holds only in-frame ones; the method was immunoSEQ multiplex PCR. The sample lists roughly 20,000 clones, around 87% occurring once. The sample was CD4+ or CD8+ T cells sorted from blood, taken in a trial of the OX40 agonist ivuxolimab. The source of these receptors is an adult with an advanced solid tumor such as melanoma, head and neck, liver or kidney cancer.

This chain links TRBV7-2 with TRBJ2-7; D might be TRBD2 (6 bases). In germline, CDR1 is SGHTA, CDR2 FQGNSA. The CDR3 has 17 amino acids. Deletions cut 1 base from V and 2 bases from J, with 18 bases between. CDR3 sequence reads: CASSLGRGSRVPYEQYF. The CDR3 nucleotides are TGTGCCAGCAGCTTAGGGAGGGGATCAAGGGTCCCCTACGAGCAGTACTTC.

This clone was counted once. The chain carries TRBV7-8 and TRBJ2-1, with D tentatively TRBD1 or TRBD2 (5 bases each). The CDR3 is 14 amino acids. Trimming pared 4 bases from V and 6 bases from J, leaving 13 bases between. In germline, CDR1 is SGHVS, CDR2 FQNEAQ. The CDR3 region has the DNA TGTGCCAGCAGCTCGTGGGACGGGCCCAATGAGCAGTTCTTC. Protein sequence: CASSSWDGPNEQFF.

This clone has just one count. V gene TRBV19 combines with J gene TRBJ1-5, with D unresolved. This CDR3 is built from 13 residues. The V end lost 5 bases, the J end lost 7 bases, and 12 bases lay between the germline ends. Germline lookup yields CDR1 LNHDA and CDR2 SQIVND (reference sequence). The CDR3: CASSYGIAQPQHF. The CDR3 DNA reads TGTGCCAGTAGTTACGGGATCGCGCAGCCCCAGCATTTT.

The V and J genes are TRBV30 and TRBJ1-2, with D unresolved. The germline V gene encodes CDR1 GTSNPN and CDR2 SVGIG (reference sequence). CDR3 length: 16 amino acids. V lost 5 bases and J 4 bases, leaving 23 bases between the germline ends. This CDR3 is CAWETPWTPFSYGYTF. The CDR3, as DNA: TGTGCCTGGGAAACCCCATGGACTCCGTTTAGCTATGGCTACACCTTC.

The chain is built from TRBV6-4 and TRBJ2-1; 12 bases are shared with TRBD2. V lost 0 bases, J lost 6 bases, and 0 bases stayed unmatched. Germline values: CDR1 MRHNA, CDR2 SNTAGT. The CDR3 runs 15 residues. CDR3 DNA: TGTGCCAGCAGTGACTCACTAGCGGGGGGCAATGAGCAGTTCTTC. It encodes CASSDSLAGGNEQFF.

This sequence joins TRBV19 and TRBJ2-5; a weak D match, TRBD1 (5 bases). Germline V gene sequence: CDR1 LNHDA, CDR2 SQIVND (reference sequence). The CDR3 is 15 amino acids. V lost 0 bases, J lost 5 bases, and 13 bases lay in between. The CDR3 protein is CASSIDLEGVETQYF. In DNA form, the CDR3 reads TGTGCCAGTAGTATAGATCTCGAAGGGGTCGAGACCCAGTACTTC.

This clone was found once. The chain has TRBV5-1 and TRBJ1-1, with D unclear. CDR3 length: 18 residues. The ends were cut back, 4 bases at V and 0 bases at J, with 22 bases in the middle. In germline, CDR1 is SGHRS, CDR2 YFSETQ. The CDR3 sequence: CASSPLTKRDQLNTEAFF. The DNA for the CDR3 is TGCGCCAGCAGCCCTTTGACTAAAAGGGATCAATTGAACACTGAAGCTTTCTTT.

The V call is TRBV7-9, the J call TRBJ2-7; perhaps TRBD2 as D (5 bases). CDR1 is SEHNR and CDR2 is FQNEAQ in the germline V gene (reference sequence). Trimming removed 1 base from V and 1 base from J, with 5 bases in between. The length of the CDR3 is 13 residues. CDR3 region: CASSLGESYEQYF. The CDR3 DNA reads TGTGCCAGCAGCTTAGGGGAGTCCTACGAGCAGTACTTC.

The chain couples TRBV29-1 to TRBJ2-7, with 7 bases identical to TRBD1. This CDR3 is built from 14 residues. Per germline, CDR1 SQVTM and CDR2 ANQGSEA. V was clipped by 2 bases and J by 0 bases; unmatched bases: 4. The CDR3 reads CSVELAGGSYEQYF. CDR3 DNA sequence: TGCAGCGTTGAATTGGCAGGGGGCTCCTACGAGCAGTACTTC.

The rearrangement links TRBV7-9 to TRBJ1-6, with no clear D. Germline V gene sequence: CDR1 SEHNR, CDR2 FQNEAQ (reference sequence). The CDR3 runs 13 residues. V gave up 9 bases and J gave up 7 bases, with 13 bases separating them. The CDR3 DNA reads as TGTGCCAGTGGGCAAGCCTCAAATTCACCCCTCCACTTT. Its translation: CASGQASNSPLHF.